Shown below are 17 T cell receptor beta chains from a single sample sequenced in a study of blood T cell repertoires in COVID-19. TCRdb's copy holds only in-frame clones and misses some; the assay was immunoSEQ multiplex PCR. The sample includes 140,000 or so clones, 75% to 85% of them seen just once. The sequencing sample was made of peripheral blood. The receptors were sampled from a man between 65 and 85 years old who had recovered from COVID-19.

In DNA form, the CDR3 reads TGCGCCAGCAGCCGGGGCTCAGCAGATACGCAGTATTTT. It translates to CASSRGSADTQYF. The rearrangement uses TRBV4-3 and TRBJ2-3, with TRBD1 as a possible D gene (5 bases). CDR3 length equals 13 residues. Germline values: CDR1 LGHNA, CDR2 YSLEER. Trimming stripped 4 bases from V and 4 bases from J, with 9 bases between.

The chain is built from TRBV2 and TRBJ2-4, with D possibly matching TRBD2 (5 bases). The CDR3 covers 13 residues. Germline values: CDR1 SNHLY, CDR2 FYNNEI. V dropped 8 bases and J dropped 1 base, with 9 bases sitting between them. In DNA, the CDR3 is TGTGCCAGCCGGGGATGGGCCAAAAACATTCAGTACTTC. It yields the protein CASRGWAKNIQYF.

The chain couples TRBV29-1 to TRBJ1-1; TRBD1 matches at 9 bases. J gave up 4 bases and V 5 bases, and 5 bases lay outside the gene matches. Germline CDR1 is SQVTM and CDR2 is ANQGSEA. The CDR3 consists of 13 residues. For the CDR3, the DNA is TGCAGCGTTTCCGACAGGGGGAGCACTGAAGCTTTCTTT. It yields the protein CSVSDRGSTEAFF.

The CDR3 loop is CASSQDFRAGGYTF. The DNA for the CDR3 is TGTGCCAGCAGCCAAGATTTCAGGGCGGGGGGCTACACCTTC. V and J are TRBV3-1 (or the pseudogene TRBV3-2) and TRBJ1-2, with a weak D call TRBD1 (5 bases). This CDR3 has 14 amino acids. Trimming shortened V by 0 bases and J by 8 bases, and 13 bases separated the two germline ends. The V gene's germline CDR1 is LGHDT and CDR2 YNNKEL (reference sequence).

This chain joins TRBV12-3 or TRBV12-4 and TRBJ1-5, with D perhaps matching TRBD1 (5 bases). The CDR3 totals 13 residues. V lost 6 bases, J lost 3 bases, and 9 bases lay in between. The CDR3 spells CASSRQFNQPQHF. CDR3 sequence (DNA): TGTGCCAGCAGCCGACAGTTCAATCAGCCCCAGCATTTT.

CDR3 in DNA: TGTGCCAGCAGCTTTCGACTAGCGGCTACCTACGAGCAGTACTTC. Amino acids: CASSFRLAATYEQYF. This chain joins TRBV5-4 and TRBJ2-7; 9 bases agree with TRBD2. V lost 2 bases and J lost 2; bases outside the gene matches: 5. The CDR3 totals 15 residues. The germline CDR1 and CDR2 sequences are SGHNT and YYREEE (reference sequence).

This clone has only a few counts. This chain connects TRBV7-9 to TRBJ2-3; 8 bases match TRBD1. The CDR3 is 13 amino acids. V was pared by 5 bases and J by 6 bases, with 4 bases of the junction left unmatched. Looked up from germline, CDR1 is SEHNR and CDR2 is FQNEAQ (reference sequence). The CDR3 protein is CASSDRGLDTQYF. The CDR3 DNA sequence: TGTGCCAGCAGCGACAGGGGCTTGGATACGCAGTATTTT.

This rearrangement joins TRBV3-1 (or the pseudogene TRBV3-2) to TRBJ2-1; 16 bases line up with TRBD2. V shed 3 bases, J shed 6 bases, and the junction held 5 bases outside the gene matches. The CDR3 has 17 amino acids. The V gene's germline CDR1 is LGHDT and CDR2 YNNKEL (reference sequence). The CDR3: CASSQLGTSGRANEQFF. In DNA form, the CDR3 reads TGTGCCAGCAGCCAGCTGGGGACTAGCGGGAGGGCCAATGAGCAGTTCTTC.

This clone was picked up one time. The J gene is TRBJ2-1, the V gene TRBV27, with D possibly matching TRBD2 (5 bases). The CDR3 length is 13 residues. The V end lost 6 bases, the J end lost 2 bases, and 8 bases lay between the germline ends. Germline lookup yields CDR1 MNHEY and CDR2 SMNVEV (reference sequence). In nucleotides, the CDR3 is TGTGCCAGCAGCCACGGGGCCTACAATGAGCAGTTCTTC. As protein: CASSHGAYNEQFF.

The CDR3 region has the DNA TGTGCCAGCAGCTTAGATGGCAGGTCGAGCTCCTACAATGAGCAGTTCTTC. Translated, it gives CASSLDGRSSSYNEQFF. The rearrangement joins TRBV11-3 to TRBJ2-1; D remains ambiguous. V was shortened by 0 bases and J by 0 bases, with 12 bases between the two germline ends. The CDR3 length is 17 residues. Germline CDR1 and CDR2: SGHNT and YENEEA.

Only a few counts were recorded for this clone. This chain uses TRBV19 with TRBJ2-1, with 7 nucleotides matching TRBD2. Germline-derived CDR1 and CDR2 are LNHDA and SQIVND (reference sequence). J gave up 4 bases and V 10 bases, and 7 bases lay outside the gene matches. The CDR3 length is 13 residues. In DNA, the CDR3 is TGTGCCACTAAGCGGGGTTATTACAATGAGCAGTTCTTC. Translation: CATKRGYYNEQFF.

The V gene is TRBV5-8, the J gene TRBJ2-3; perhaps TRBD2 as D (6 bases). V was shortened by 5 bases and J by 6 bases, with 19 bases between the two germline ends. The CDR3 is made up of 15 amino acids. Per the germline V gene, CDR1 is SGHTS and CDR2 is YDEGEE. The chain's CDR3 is CASRIIWGRPDTQYF. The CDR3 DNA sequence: TGTGCCAGCAGAATTATATGGGGGAGGCCCGATACGCAGTATTTT.

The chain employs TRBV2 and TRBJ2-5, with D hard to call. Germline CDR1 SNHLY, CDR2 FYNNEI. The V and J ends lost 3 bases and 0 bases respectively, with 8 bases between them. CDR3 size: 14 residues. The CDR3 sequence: CASSEASYQETQYF. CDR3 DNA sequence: TGTGCCAGCAGTGAGGCCTCGTACCAAGAGACCCAGTACTTC.

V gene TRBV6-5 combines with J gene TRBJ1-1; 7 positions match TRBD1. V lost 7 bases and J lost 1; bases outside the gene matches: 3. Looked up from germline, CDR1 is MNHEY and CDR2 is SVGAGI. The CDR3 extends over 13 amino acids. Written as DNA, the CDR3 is TGTGCCAGCAACAGGGGACAGAACACTGAAGCTTTCTTT. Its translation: CASNRGQNTEAFF.

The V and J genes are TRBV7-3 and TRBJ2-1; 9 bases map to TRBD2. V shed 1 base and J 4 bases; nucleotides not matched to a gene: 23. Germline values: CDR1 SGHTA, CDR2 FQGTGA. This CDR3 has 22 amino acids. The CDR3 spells CASSLSPSGGSWLAGPYNEQFF. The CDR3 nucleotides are TGTGCCAGCAGCTTAAGTCCCTCGGGGGGTTCTTGGCTAGCGGGACCTTACAATGAGCAGTTCTTC.

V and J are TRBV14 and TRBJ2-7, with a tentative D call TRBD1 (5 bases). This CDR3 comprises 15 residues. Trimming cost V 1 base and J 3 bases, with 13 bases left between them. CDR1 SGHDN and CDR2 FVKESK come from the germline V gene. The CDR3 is CASSQVPGLLYEQYF. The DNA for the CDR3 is TGTGCCAGCAGCCAAGTTCCAGGGCTCCTCTACGAGCAGTACTTC.

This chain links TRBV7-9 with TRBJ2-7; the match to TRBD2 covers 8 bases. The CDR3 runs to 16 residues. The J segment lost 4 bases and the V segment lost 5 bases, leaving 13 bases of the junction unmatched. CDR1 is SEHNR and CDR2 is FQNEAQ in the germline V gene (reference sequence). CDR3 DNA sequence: TGTGCCAGCAGCCCCCTGTCTAGGGCGGGAGGTTACGAGCAGTACTTC. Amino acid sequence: CASSPLSRAGGYEQYF.